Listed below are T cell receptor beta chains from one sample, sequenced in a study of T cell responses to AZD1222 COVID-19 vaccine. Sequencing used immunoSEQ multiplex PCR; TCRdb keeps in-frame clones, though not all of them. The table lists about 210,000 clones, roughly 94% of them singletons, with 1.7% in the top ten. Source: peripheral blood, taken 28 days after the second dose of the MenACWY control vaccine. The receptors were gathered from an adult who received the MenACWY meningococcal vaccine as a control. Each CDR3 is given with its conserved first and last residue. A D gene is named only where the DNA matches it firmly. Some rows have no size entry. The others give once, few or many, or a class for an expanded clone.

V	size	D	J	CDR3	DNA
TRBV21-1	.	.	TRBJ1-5	CASSKGRGEVNQPQHF	TGTGCCAGCAGCAAAGGACGGGGGGAGGTCAATCAGCCCCAGCATTTT
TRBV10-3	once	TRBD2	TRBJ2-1	CAIRLAGVGYNEQFF	TGTGCCATCAGACTAGCGGGAGTAGGATACAATGAGCAGTTCTTC
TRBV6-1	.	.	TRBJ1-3	CASSESGGFSGNTIYF	TGTGCCAGCAGTGAGTCGGGAGGGTTCTCTGGAAACACCATATATTTT
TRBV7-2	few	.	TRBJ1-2	CASSLGVFLNYGYTF	TGTGCCAGCAGCTTAGGGGTCTTCCTTAACTATGGCTACACCTTC
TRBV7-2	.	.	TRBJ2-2	CASHHMGGDTGELFF	TGTGCCAGCCACCATATGGGGGGTGACACCGGGGAGCTGTTTTTT
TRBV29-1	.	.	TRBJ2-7	CSVEMGASYEQYF	TGCAGCGTTGAGATGGGAGCCTCCTACGAGCAGTACTTC
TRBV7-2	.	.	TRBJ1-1	CASSYLNTEAFF	TGTGCCAGCAGTTATTTGAACACTGAAGCTTTCTTT
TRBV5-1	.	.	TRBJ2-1	CASETGAGDEQFF	TGCGCCAGCGAAACGGGGGCAGGGGATGAGCAGTTCTTC
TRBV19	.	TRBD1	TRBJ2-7	CASSTDRGGHEQYF	TGTGCCAGTAGTACAGACAGGGGGGGTCACGAGCAGTACTTC
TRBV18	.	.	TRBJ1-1	CASSPPQGVNTEAFF	TGTGCCAGCTCACCACCGCAGGGTGTGAACACTGAAGCTTTCTTT
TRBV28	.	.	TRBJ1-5	CASSSGAGAPFDQPQHF	TGTGCCAGCAGTTCAGGAGCGGGGGCCCCCTTCGATCAGCCCCAGCATTTT
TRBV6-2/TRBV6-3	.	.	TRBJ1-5	CASSYSEEINQPQHF	TGTGCCAGCAGTTACTCTGAGGAGATAAATCAGCCCCAGCATTTT
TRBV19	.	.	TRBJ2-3	CASSLPGAGADTQYF	TGTGCCAGTAGTCTCCCAGGGGCGGGAGCCGATACGCAGTATTTT
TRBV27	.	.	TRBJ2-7	CASGAGVAYEQYF	TGTGCCAGCGGAGCGGGTGTAGCCTACGAGCAGTACTTC
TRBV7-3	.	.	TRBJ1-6	CASSSTDNFFSPLHF	TGTGCCAGCAGCTCGACGGACAACTTCTTCTCACCCCTCCACTTT
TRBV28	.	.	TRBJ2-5	CASSLSRAQYF	TGTGCCAGCAGTTTAAGCCGAGCCCAGTACTTC
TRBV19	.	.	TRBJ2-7	CASSITTSQLEQYF	TGTGCCAGTAGTATTACCACTAGCCAGCTGGAGCAGTACTTC
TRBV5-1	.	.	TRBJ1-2	CASSLTPVRGAVRSYGYTF	TGCGCCAGCAGCTTGACACCTGTTAGGGGCGCAGTACGATCATATGGCTACACCTTC
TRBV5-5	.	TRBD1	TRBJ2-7	CASSGGQMNIYEQYF	TGTGCCAGCAGCGGGGGACAGATGAATATCTACGAGCAGTACTTC
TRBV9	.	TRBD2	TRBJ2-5	CASSVGTSAGETQYF	TGTGCCAGCAGCGTAGGGACTAGCGCTGGAGAGACCCAGTACTTC
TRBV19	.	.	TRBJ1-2	CASSAQGGGYTF	TGTGCCAGTAGTGCCCAGGGAGGCGGCTACACCTTC
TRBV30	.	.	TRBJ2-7	CAWTGGQRHEQYF	TGTGCCTGGACTGGAGGACAAAGACACGAGCAGTACTTC
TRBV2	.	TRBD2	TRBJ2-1	CASSVREAGNEQFF	TGTGCCAGCTCCGTACGGGAGGCGGGCAATGAGCAGTTCTTC
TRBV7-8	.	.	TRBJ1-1	CASSTRRGGTEAFF	TGTGCCAGCAGCACCCGGAGAGGGGGCACTGAAGCTTTCTTT
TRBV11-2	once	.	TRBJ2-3	CASSLRWDPTDTQYF	TGTGCCAGCAGCTTAAGATGGGACCCGACAGATACGCAGTATTTT
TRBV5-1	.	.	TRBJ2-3	CASSSPDTQYF	TGCGCCAGCAGCTCCCCTGATACGCAGTATTTT
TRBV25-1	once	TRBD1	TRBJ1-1	CASRPTGFMNTEAFF	TGTGCCAGCAGACCGACAGGGTTTATGAACACTGAAGCTTTCTTT
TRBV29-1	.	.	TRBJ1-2	CSVESGVYGYTF	TGCAGCGTCGAATCCGGAGTCTATGGCTACACCTTC
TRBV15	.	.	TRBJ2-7	CATSSHDGVISYEQYF	TGTGCCACCAGCAGTCATGATGGGGTCATCTCCTACGAGCAGTACTTC
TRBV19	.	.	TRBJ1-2	CASLERGNYGYTF	TGTGCCAGCCTCGAGCGGGGAAACTATGGCTACACCTTC
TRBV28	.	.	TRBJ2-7	CASSFQQGMENEQYF	TGTGCCAGCAGTTTTCAGCAGGGAATGGAGAACGAGCAGTACTTC
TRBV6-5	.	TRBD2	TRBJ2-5	CASSLAGGGETQYF	TGTGCCAGCAGCTTAGCGGGAGGGGGGGAGACCCAGTACTTC
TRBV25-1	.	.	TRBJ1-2	CASSAPRDLGYGYTF	TGTGCCAGCAGTGCCCCCAGGGACTTAGGGTATGGCTACACCTTC
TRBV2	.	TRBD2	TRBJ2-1	CASSEATAGGPLEQFF	TGTGCCAGCAGTGAAGCGACGGCGGGAGGGCCGCTTGAGCAGTTCTTC
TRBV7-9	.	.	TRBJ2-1	CASSLVGGYSYNEQFF	TGTGCCAGCAGCTTAGTCGGGGGATATTCCTACAATGAGCAGTTCTTC
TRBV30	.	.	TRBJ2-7	CAWSFINEQYF	TGTGCCTGGAGCTTCATAAACGAGCAGTACTTC
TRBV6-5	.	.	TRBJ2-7	CASRIPGSPTYEQYF	TGTGCCAGCAGGATCCCCGGGTCCCCTACCTACGAGCAGTACTTC
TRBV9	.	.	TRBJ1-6	CASSSSSYNSPLHF	TGTGCCAGCAGTTCCAGCTCCTATAATTCACCCCTCCACTTT
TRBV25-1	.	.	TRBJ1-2	CASSGAGYTF	TGTGCCAGCAGTGGAGCGGGCTACACCTTC
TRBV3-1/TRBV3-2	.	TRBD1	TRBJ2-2	CASRQGVLNTGELFF	TGTGCCAGCAGACAGGGGGTTTTGAACACCGGGGAGCTGTTTTTT
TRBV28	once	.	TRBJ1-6	CASNPGGSNSPLHF	TGTGCCAGCAACCCCGGGGGGTCTAATTCACCCCTCCACTTT